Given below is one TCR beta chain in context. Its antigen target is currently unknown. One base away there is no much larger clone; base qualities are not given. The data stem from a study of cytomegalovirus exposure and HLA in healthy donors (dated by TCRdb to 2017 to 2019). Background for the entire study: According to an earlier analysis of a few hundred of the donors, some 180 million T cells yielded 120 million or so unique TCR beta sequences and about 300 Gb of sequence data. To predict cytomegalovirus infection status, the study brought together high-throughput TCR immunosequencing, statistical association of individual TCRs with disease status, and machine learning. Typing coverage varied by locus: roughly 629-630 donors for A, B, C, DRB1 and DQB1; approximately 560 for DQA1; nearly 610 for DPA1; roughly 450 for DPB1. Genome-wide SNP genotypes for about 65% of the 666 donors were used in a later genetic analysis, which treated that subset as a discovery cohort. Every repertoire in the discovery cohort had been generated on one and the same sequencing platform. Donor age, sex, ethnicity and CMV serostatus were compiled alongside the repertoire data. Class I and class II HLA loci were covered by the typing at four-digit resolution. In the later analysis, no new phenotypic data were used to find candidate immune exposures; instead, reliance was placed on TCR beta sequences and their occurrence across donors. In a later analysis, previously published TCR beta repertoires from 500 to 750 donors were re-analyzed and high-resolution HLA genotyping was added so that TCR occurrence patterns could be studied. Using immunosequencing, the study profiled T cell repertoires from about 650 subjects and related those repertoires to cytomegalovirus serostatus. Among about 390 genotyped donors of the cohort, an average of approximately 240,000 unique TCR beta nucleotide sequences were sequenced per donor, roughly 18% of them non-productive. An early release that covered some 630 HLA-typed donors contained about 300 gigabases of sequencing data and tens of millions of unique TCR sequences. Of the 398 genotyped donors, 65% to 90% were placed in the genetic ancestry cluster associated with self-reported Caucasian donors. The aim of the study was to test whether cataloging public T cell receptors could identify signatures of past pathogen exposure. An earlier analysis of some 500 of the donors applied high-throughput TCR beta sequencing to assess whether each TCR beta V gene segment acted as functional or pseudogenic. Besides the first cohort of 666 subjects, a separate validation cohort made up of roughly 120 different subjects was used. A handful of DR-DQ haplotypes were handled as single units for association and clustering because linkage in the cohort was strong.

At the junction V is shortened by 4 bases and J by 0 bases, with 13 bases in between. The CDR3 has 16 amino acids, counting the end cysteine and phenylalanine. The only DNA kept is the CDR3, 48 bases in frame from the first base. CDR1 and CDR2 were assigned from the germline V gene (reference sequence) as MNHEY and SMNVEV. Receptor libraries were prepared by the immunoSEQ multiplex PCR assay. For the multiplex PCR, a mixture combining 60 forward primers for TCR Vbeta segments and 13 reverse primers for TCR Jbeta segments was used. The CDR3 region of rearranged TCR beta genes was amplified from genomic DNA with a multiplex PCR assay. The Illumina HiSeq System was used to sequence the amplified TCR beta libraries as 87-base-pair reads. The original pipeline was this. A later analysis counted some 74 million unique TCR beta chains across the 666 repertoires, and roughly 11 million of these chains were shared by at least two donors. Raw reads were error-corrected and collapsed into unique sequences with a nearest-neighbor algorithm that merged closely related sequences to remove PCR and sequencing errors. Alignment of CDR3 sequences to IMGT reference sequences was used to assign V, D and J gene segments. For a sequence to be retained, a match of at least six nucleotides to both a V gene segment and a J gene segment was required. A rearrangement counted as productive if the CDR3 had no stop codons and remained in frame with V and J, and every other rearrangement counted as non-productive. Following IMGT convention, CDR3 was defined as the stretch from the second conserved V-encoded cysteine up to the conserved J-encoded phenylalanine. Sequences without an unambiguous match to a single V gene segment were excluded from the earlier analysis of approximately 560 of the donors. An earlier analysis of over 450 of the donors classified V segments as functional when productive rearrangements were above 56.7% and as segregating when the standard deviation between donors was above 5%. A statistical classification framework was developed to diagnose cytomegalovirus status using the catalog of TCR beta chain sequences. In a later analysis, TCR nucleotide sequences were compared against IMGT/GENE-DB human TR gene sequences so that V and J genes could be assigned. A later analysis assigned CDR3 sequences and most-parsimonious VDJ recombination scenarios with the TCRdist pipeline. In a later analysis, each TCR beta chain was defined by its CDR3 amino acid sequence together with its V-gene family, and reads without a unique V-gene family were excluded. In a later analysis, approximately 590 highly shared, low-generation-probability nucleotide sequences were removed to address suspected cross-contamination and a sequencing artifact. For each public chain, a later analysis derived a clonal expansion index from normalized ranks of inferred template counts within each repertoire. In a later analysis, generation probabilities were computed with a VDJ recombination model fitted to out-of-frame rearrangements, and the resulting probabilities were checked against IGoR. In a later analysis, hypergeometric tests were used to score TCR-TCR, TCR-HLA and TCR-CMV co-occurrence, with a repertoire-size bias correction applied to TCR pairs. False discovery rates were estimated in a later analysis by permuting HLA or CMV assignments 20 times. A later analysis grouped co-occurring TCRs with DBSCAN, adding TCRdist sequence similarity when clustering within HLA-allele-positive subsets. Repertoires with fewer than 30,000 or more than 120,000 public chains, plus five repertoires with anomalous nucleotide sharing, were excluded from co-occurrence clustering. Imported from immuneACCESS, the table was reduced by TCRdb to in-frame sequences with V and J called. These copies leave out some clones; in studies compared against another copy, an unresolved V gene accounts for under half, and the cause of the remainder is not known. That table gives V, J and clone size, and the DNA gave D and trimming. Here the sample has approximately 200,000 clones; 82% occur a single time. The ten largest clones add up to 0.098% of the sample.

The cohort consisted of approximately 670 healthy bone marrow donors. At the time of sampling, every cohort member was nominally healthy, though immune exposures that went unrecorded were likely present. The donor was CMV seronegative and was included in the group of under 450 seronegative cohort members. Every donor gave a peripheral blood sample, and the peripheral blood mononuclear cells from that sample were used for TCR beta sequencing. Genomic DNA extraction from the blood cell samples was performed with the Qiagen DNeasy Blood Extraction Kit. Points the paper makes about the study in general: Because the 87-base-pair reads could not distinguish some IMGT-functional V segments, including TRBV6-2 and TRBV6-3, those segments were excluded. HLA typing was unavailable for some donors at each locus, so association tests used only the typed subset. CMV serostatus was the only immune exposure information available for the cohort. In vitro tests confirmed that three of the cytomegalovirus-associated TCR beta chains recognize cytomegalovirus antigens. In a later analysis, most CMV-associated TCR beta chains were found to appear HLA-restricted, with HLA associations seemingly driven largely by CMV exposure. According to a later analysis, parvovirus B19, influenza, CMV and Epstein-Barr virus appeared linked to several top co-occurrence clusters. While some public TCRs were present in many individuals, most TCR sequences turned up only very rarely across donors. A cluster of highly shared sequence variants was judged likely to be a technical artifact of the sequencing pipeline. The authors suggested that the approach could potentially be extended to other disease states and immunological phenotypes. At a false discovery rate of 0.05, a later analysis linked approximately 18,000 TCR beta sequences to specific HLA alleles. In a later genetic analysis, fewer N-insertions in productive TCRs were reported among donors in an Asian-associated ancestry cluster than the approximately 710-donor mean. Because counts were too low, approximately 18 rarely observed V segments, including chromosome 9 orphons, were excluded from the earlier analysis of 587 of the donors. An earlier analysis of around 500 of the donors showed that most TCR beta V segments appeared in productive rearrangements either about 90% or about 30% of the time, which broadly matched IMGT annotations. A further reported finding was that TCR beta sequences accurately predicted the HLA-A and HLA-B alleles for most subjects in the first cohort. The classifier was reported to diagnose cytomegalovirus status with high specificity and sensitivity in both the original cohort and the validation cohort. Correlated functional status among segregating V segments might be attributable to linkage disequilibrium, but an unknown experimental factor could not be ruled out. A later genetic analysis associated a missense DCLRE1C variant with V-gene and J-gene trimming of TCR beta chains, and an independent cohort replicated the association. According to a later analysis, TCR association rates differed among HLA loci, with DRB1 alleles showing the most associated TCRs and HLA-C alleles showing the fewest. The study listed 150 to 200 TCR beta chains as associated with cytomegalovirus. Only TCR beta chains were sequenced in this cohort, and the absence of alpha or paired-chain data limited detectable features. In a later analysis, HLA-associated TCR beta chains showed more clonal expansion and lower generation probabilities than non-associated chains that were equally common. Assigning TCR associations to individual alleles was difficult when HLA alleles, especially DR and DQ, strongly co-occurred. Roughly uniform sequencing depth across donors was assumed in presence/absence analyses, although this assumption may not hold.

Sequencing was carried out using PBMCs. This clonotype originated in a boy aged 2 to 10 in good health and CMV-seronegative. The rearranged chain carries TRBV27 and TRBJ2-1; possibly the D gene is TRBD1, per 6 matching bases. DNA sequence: TGTGCCAGCAGTTCCAGGGGCCTGAGCTCCTACAATGAGCAGTTCTTC. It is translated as CASSSRGLSSYNEQFF.